This paragraph covers one TCR beta chain sequence. The data were obtained in a study of blood T cell repertoires in COVID-19. The overall study: The samples span acute and convalescent COVID-19 from the United States, Italy and Spain.

Clones were sequenced by immunoSEQ multiplex PCR, and TCRdb holds only the in-frame ones, with some missing. This table has 94,000 or so clones, 88% appearing once. CDR3 length: 20 residues. CDR1 and CDR2 (germline): MDHEN, SYDVKM. Trimming cost V 1 base and J 0 bases; bases outside gene matches: 13. J is TRBJ2-1 and V is TRBV28, with 9 bases aligning to TRBD2. The receptor was derived from a woman of 80 years or more with active COVID-19. The specimen was peripheral blood. CDR3 sequence: CASSLSGSGSSLVSYNEQFF. DNA for the CDR3: TGTGCCAGCAGTTTATCGGGTAGCGGGAGCTCTCTGGTCTCCTACAATGAGCAGTTCTTC.